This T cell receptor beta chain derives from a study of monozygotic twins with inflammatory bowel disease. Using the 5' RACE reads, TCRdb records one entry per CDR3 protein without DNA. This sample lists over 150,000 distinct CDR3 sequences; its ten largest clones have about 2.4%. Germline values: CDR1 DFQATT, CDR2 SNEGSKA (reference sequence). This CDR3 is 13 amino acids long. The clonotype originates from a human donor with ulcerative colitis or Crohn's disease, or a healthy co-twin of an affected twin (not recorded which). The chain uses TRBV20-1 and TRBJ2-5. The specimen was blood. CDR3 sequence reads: CSAGQPDQETQYF.